This T cell receptor (beta chain) was captured in a study of vaccination effects on CD4 cells after COVID-19. This CDR3 has 15 amino acids. Trimming removed 6 bases from V and 10 bases from J, with 22 bases in between. Germline V CDR1 and CDR2: SNHLY, FYNNEI. Subsequent to 10 days of culture, CD4+ T cells were isolated. As their vaccination, participants received two doses of either BNT162b2 or mRNA-1273. Generated by immunoSEQ multiplex PCR, the TCRdb table keeps only in-frame clones and is missing some. The sample contains about 40,000 clones, about 62% of which appear only once. This clone was seen a single time. Its antigen is not identified.

Sequences were derived from CD4+ T cells from PBMCs cultured without peptide, sampled after COVID-19 vaccination. The V gene is TRBV2, the J gene TRBJ2-1, with D perhaps TRBD1 or TRBD2 (6 bases each). The receptor comes from a human donor who received a COVID-19 vaccine. The CDR3 sequence is CASRRRGAANEEQFF. In DNA form, the CDR3 reads TGTGCCAGCAGACGAAGGGGGGCGGCCAACGAGGAGCAGTTCTTC. The entire variable domain, with the rest obtained from reference TRBV2 and TRBJ2-1, is as follows: EPEVTQTPSHQVTQMGQEVILRCVPISNHLYFYWYRQILGQKVEFLVSFYNNEISEKSEIFDDQFSVERPDGSNFTLKIRSTKLEDSAMYFCASRRRGAANEEQFFGPGTRLTVL.